One TCR beta chain is described in this entry. These data are taken from a study of blood T cells in healthy people across ages. Deletions cut 5 bases from V and 0 bases from J, with 10 bases between. Germline V gene lookup returns CDR1 SGHAT and CDR2 FQNNGV. The CDR3 extends over 14 amino acids. A sample-barcoded 5' primer and a J-beta primer mix were used in a second PCR of about 6 to 12 cycles. A template-switch adaptor containing 12 random nucleotides labeled each cDNA molecule. Using its own MiXCR run on the 5' RACE reads, TCRdb lists one record per CDR3 protein. The sample lists more than 800,000 distinct CDR3 sequences, under 35% occurring once.

This chain links TRBV11-2 with TRBJ1-1; D unclear. The receptor was isolated from an elderly woman in good health. Sample: blood. CDR3 region: CASSTAFMNTEAFF. CDR3 coding DNA: TGTGCCAGCAGCACCGCATTCATGAACACTGAAGCTTTCTTT.